The sequence of this TCR beta chain was determined in a study of T cells after yellow fever vaccination. About the study: Any fraction with a low cell number was prepared using SMART-Seq v4 Ultra Low Input. Findings and limits, study-wide: Clones that expanded after primary vaccination mostly reappeared after the booster (just under 98% CD4, about 91% CD8).

This clonotype was found a few times. Antigen: not known. Template-switching 5'RACE yielded the TCR cDNA; a universal primer site and UMIs were added in the process. MiXCR, run by TCRdb on the 5' RACE reads, gives a single entry per CDR3 protein. The sample carries around 260,000 distinct CDR3 sequences, about 5.2% recorded once. Sequencing used CD4+ T cells sorted from PBMCs, obtained on the day of the yellow fever booster vaccination. The clonotype was recovered from a man aged 18 to 30 who received the YFV17D yellow fever vaccine.

The CDR3 sequence: CASRATLLQETQYF. The CDR3 DNA follows: TGTGCCTCCAGGGCTACCCTACTCCAAGAGACCCAGTACTTC. The chain is built from TRBV12-3 or TRBV12-4 and TRBJ2-5, with TRBD1 as a possible D gene (5 bases). The CDR3 runs to 14 residues. V was cut by 11 bases and J by 1 base, with 17 bases left in between.